Listed here are 22 T cell receptor beta chains from one sample, sequenced in a study of T cell responses to AZD1222 COVID-19 vaccine. Data came from immunoSEQ multiplex PCR; TCRdb stores just in-frame clones and leaves some out. The repertoire includes 200,000 to 250,000 clones, less than 95% of them detected once, and around 1.5% sits in the top ten. Sequenced here: peripheral blood, sampled 28 days after the second dose of the MenACWY control vaccine. Source of these receptors: an adult who received the MenACWY meningococcal vaccine as a control.

The sample holds one count of this clone. The chain has TRBV5-1 and TRBJ1-2; TRBD1 matches at 7 bases. The V and J ends lost 0 bases and 6 bases, in that order; junction bases with no gene match: 2. The length of the CDR3 is 13 residues. Germline CDR1 reads SGHRS; CDR2 reads YFSETQ. CDR3 region: CASSLGGTDGYTF. In DNA, the CDR3 is TGCGCCAGCAGCTTGGGGGGGACAGATGGCTACACCTTC.

The gene calls are TRBV5-4 and TRBJ2-5; D could derive from TRBD1 or TRBD2 (5 bases each). V was pared by 2 bases and J by 2 bases, with 10 bases between. Germline V gene data show CDR1 as SGHNT and CDR2 as YYREEE (reference sequence). This CDR3 comprises 14 residues. The CDR3 loop reads CASSFRGRQETQYF. As DNA, the CDR3 is TGTGCCAGCAGCTTCCGGGGCCGGCAAGAGACCCAGTACTTC.

The genes are TRBV30 and TRBJ2-1, with D maybe TRBD2 (5 bases). V was cut by 4 bases and J by 0 bases, with 7 bases left in between. This CDR3 spans 13 amino acids. CDR1 is GTSNPN, CDR2 SVGIG, per germline (reference sequence). Written as DNA, the CDR3 is TGTGCCTGGACCGGGAACTCCTACAATGAGCAGTTCTTC. Encoded protein: CAWTGNSYNEQFF.

The V and J genes are TRBV2 and TRBJ1-2; the D gene is possibly TRBD1 (5 bases). The CDR3 has 13 amino acids. Germline CDR1 and CDR2: SNHLY and FYNNEI. Trimming cost V 4 bases and J 4 bases, with 10 bases left between them. The CDR3 bases are TGTGCCAGCAGTGGAAGGGGTTCCTATGGCTACACCTTC. It codes for CASSGRGSYGYTF.

This chain connects TRBV2 to TRBJ2-5, with TRBD2 matching 12 bases. Germline V gene sequence: CDR1 SNHLY, CDR2 FYNNEI. Trimming at V came to 4 bases and at J to 4 bases, leaving 4 bases not matched to a gene. The CDR3 runs 15 residues. The CDR3 DNA follows: TGTGCCAGCAGTGGGCTAGCGGGAGGGAGAGAGACCCAGTACTTC. Translated, it gives CASSGLAGGRETQYF. Full variable domain (rest looked up from reference TRBV2 and TRBJ2-5): EPEVTQTPSHQVTQMGQEVILRCVPISNHLYFYWYRQILGQKVEFLVSFYNNEISEKSEIFDDQFSVERPDGSNFTLKIRSTKLEDSAMYFCASSGLAGGRETQYFGPGTRLLVL.

This rearrangement joins TRBV3-1 (or the pseudogene TRBV3-2) to TRBJ2-1, with D possibly called TRBD1 or TRBD2 (5 bases each). The V and J ends lost 2 bases and 7 bases respectively, with 9 bases between them. CDR3 length: 13 amino acids. Germline loops: CDR1 LGHDT, CDR2 YNNKEL (reference sequence). Here the CDR3 DNA reads TGTGCCAGCAGCCAATATGAGGGGAATGAGCAGTTCTTC. Its protein product is CASSQYEGNEQFF.

The V call is TRBV18, the J call TRBJ1-1; D possibly corresponds to TRBD1 (6 bases). This CDR3 is 16 amino acids long. V was cut by 2 bases and J by 4 bases, with 17 bases left in between. Per the germline V gene, CDR1 is KGHSH and CDR2 is LQKENI. DNA of the CDR3: TGTGCCAGCTCACCAAGGTTGGAAGGGGGGACCACTGAAGCTTTCTTT. Translated: CASSPRLEGGTTEAFF.

This chain connects TRBV30 to TRBJ2-3; TRBD2 aligns across 15 bases. The CDR3 sequence is 15 residues long. Germline assignment: CDR1 GTSNPN and CDR2 SVGIG (reference sequence). V shed 3 bases, J shed 7 bases, and the junction held 5 bases outside the gene matches. The CDR3, as DNA: TGTGCCTGGAGAAGGACTAGCGGGGGGGCGAATACGCAGTATTTT. Translated, it gives CAWRRTSGGANTQYF.

The chain links TRBV7-2 to TRBJ2-1; tentative D call: TRBD2 (6 bases). Looked up from germline, CDR1 is SGHTA and CDR2 is FQGNSA. V dropped 4 bases and J dropped 1 base, with 8 bases sitting between them. CDR3 size: 14 residues. As DNA, the CDR3 is TGTGCCAGCAGCTCCGGGGGATCCTACAATGAGCAGTTCTTC. This gives the protein CASSSGGSYNEQFF.

The chain combines TRBV7-9 with TRBJ2-3, with D perhaps matching TRBD1 (5 bases). The CDR3 runs to 15 residues. V dropped 6 bases and J dropped 0 bases, with 13 bases sitting between them. The germline gives CDR1 SEHNR, CDR2 FQNEAQ (reference sequence). CDR3 protein: CASSLTGFSTDTQYF. The CDR3 DNA follows: TGTGCCAGCAGTTTAACAGGATTTAGCACAGATACGCAGTATTTT.

The genes are TRBV27 and TRBJ2-1; 10 bases align to TRBD2. The CDR3 is 16 amino acids. Germline V gives CDR1 MNHEY, CDR2 SMNVEV (reference sequence). V gave up 2 bases and J gave up 3 bases; unmatched junction bases: 4. DNA for the CDR3: TGTGCCAGCAGTTTACTAGCGGGGGACCTCTACAATGAGCAGTTCTTC. Its translation is CASSLLAGDLYNEQFF.

The chain employs TRBV27 and TRBJ2-7; 14 bases map to TRBD2. The CDR3 is 15 residues long. Germline V gene data show CDR1 as MNHEY and CDR2 as SMNVEV (reference sequence). J was trimmed by 4 bases and V by 6 bases; bases with no gene match: 5. In nucleotides, the CDR3 is TGTGCCAGCAGAGTCGGGACTAGCGGGAGTTACGAGCAGTACTTC. It translates to CASRVGTSGSYEQYF.

This chain joins TRBV7-2 and TRBJ2-7; TRBD1 matches at 8 bases. The junction had 3 bases not matched to a gene; V was cut back by 1 base and J by 1 base. CDR3 length: 15 residues. Germline CDR1 is SGHTA and CDR2 is FQGNSA. CDR3 protein: CASSLEGTGSYEQYF. DNA for the CDR3: TGTGCCAGCAGCTTAGAGGGGACAGGTTCCTACGAGCAGTACTTC.

J is TRBJ1-1 and V is TRBV6-4; possible D gene TRBD1, 5 bases. Germline CDR1 and CDR2: MRHNA and SNTAGT. The V and J ends lost 6 bases and 3 bases respectively, with 14 bases between them. This CDR3 is built from 14 residues. DNA for the CDR3: TGTGCCAGCAGCGAACAGGTTTTTGACACTGAAGCTTTCTTT. It is translated as CASSEQVFDTEAFF.

The CDR3 reads CASSIQGTSYEQYF. DNA for the CDR3: TGTGCCAGCAGCATACAGGGTACCTCCTACGAGCAGTACTTC. The chain joins TRBV9 to TRBJ2-7; a weak D match, TRBD1 (6 bases). The CDR3 length is 14 residues. V was cut by 4 bases and J by 0 bases, with 11 bases left in between. Looked up from germline, CDR1 is SGDLS and CDR2 is YYNGEE.

The J gene is TRBJ1-1, the V gene TRBV9; D is ambiguous. The germline CDR1 and CDR2 sequences are SGDLS and YYNGEE. The CDR3 contains 13 residues. The V end lost 3 bases, the J end lost 3 bases, and 9 bases lay between the germline ends. Here the CDR3 DNA reads TGTGCCAGCAGCGAGGGTCAGTACACTGAAGCTTTCTTT. It codes for CASSEGQYTEAFF.

The chain links TRBV5-1 to TRBJ2-7, with no clear D. V lost 0 bases to trimming and J lost 0 bases, with 7 bases between them. The CDR3 is 14 residues long. The germline V gene has CDR1 SGHRS and CDR2 YFSETQ. CDR3 loop: CASSLETSSYEQYF. CDR3 bases: TGCGCCAGCAGCTTGGAGACCAGCTCCTACGAGCAGTACTTC.

This clone turned up a few times. The chain combines TRBV19 with TRBJ1-1; 9 nucleotides match TRBD1. Germline V gene sequence: CDR1 LNHDA, CDR2 SQIVND (reference sequence). The V gene end was trimmed by 6 bases and the J gene end by 2 bases; junction bases not matched to a gene: 7. This CDR3 region has 15 residues. In DNA form, the CDR3 reads TGTGCCAGTAGCCCCGGGGGACAGGGTAACACTGAAGCTTTCTTT. Translating it yields CASSPGGQGNTEAFF.

In the case of this clone: Other nucleotide sequences in the sample specify the same CDR3. The V gene is TRBV9, the J gene TRBJ2-1; weak D call: TRBD2 (6 bases). Trimming stripped 0 bases from V and 1 base from J, with 8 bases between. Per the germline V gene, CDR1 is SGDLS and CDR2 is YYNGEE. The CDR3 runs to 15 residues. The CDR3 nucleotides are TGTGCCAGCAGCGTAGGGGGGACTTCCTACAATGAGCAGTTCTTC. Translation gives CASSVGGTSYNEQFF.

This chain uses TRBV13 with TRBJ2-1, with 8 bases identical to TRBD2. The CDR3 is 20 residues long. V dropped 3 bases and J dropped 5; count of bases not matched to a gene: 21. Germline V gene data show CDR1 as PRHDT and CDR2 as FYEKMQ (reference sequence). The CDR3: CASSFPQPSPWRGDHNEQFF. CDR3 nucleotides: TGTGCCAGCAGCTTCCCCCAACCGTCTCCCTGGCGGGGGGACCACAATGAGCAGTTCTTC.

The genes are TRBV6-4 and TRBJ1-6; D possibly corresponds to TRBD1 (5 bases). V lost 0 bases and J 13 bases, leaving 7 bases between the germline ends. The CDR3 is 12 residues long. From germline, CDR1 is MRHNA and CDR2 SNTAGT. The CDR3 sequence: CASSDSGGPLHF. CDR3 sequence (DNA): TGTGCCAGCAGTGACTCGGGGGGGCCCCTCCACTTT.

There are a few counts of this clone. The V call is TRBV7-2, the J call TRBJ2-2, with D possibly TRBD1 on 6 matching bases. The V gene's germline CDR1 is SGHTA and CDR2 FQGNSA. The V end was cut by 6 bases, the J end by 2 bases, with 13 bases between. The CDR3 contains 15 residues. CDR3: CASRVGHVNTGELFF. CDR3 sequence (DNA): TGTGCCAGCAGGGTGGGACACGTAAACACCGGGGAGCTGTTTTTT.